Sequencing of this T cell receptor beta chain was carried out in a study of T-cell memory formation after mild COVID-19. There are 13 residues in the CDR3. V lost 5 bases and J lost 9; bases outside the gene matches: 6. Looked up from germline, CDR1 is SGHNT and CDR2 is YYREEE (reference sequence). There are a few counts of this clonotype. TCRdb analysed the 5' RACE reads with MiXCR anew, one entry per CDR3 protein. The sample contains around 430,000 distinct CDR3 sequences, about 17% of which appear only once. Input material: PBMCs or a T cell subset sorted from them (not recorded which). This receptor was taken from a man between 18 and 29 years old who had mild COVID-19 (a few samples of this study predate the infection). Cell type and time point are not known. The rearrangement uses TRBV5-4 and TRBJ2-1, with 9 bases lining up with TRBD2. The CDR3 loop reads CASRGGGAVEQFF. In DNA, the CDR3 is TGTGCCAGCAGAGGCGGGGGGGCGGTTGAGCAGTTCTTC.